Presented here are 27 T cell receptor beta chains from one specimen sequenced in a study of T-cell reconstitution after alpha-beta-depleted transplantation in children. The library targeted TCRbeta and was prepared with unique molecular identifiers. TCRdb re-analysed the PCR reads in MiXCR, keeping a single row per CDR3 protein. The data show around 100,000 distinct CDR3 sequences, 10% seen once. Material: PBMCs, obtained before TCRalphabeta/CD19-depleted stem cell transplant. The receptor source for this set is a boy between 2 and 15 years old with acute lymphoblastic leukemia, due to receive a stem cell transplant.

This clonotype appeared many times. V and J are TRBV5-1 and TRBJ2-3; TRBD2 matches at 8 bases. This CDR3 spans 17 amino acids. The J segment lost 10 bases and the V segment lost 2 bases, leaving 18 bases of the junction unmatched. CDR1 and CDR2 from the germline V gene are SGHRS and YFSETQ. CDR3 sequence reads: CASSFTSGPGPTRAQYF. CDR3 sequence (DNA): TGCGCCAGCAGCTTTACTAGCGGACCCGGCCCCACAAGGGCGCAGTATTTT.

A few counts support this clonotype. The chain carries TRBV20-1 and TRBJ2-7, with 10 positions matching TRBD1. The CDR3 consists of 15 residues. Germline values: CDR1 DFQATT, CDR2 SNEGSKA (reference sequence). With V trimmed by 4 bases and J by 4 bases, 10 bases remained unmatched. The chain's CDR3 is CSATDRGSSLYEQYF. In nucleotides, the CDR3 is TGCAGTGCTACGGACAGGGGGAGTTCCCTTTACGAGCAGTACTTC.

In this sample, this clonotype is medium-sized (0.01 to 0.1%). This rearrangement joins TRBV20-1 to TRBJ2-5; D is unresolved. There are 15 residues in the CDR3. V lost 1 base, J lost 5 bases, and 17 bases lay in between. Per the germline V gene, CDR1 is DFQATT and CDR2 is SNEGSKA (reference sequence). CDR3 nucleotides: TGCAGTGCTAGAGGCCGAGGTTCAGCCCGTGAGACCCAGTACTTC. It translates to CSARGRGSARETQYF.

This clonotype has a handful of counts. CDR3 region: CSARGAGDGGEQFF. The CDR3 region has the DNA TGCAGTGCTAGGGGGGCGGGAGATGGTGGTGAGCAGTTCTTC. This chain connects TRBV20-1 to TRBJ2-1; possibly TRBD2 for D (7 bases). Germline loops: CDR1 DFQATT, CDR2 SNEGSKA (reference sequence). The CDR3 totals 14 residues. The V gene lost 3 bases and the J gene lost 9 bases, with 18 bases spanning the gap.

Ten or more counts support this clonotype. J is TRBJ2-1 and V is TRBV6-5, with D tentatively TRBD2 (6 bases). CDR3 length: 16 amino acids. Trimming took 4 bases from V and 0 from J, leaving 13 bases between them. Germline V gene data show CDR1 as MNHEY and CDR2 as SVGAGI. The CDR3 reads CASSSRLGSSYNEQFF. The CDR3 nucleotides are TGTGCCAGCAGTTCCAGACTAGGGAGCTCCTACAATGAGCAGTTCTTC.

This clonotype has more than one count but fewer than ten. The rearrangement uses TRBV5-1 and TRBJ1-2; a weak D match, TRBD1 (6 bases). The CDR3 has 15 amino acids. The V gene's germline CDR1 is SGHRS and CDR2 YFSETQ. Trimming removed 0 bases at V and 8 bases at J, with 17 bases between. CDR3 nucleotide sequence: TGCGCCAGCAGCTTGGGCCACAGGGATCTTAGAGGCTACACCTTC. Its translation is CASSLGHRDLRGYTF.

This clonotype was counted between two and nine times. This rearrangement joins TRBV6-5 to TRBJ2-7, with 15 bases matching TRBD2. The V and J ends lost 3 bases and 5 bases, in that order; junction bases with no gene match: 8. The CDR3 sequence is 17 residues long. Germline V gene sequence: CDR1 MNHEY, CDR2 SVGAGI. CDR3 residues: CASSYRTSGRAFHEQYF. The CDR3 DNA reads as TGTGCCAGCAGTTATCGGACTAGCGGGAGGGCCTTCCACGAGCAGTACTTC.

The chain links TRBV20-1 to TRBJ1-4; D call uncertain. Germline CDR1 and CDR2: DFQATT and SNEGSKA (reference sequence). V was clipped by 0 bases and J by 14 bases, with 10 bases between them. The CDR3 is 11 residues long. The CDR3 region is CSARDPPDLFF. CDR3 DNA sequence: TGCAGTGCTAGAGACCCCCCCGACCTGTTTTTT.

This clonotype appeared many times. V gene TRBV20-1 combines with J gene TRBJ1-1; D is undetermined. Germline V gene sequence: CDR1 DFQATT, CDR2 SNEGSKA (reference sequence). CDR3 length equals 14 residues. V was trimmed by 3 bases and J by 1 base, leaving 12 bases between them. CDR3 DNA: TGCAGTGCTAGTAGACCGCCCAGGAACACTGAAGCTTTCTTT. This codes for CSASRPPRNTEAFF.

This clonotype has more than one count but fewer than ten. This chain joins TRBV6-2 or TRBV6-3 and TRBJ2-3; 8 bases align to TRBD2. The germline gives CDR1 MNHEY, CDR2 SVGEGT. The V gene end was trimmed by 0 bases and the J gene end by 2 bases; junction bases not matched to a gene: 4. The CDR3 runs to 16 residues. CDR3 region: CASSYSTAGDTDTQYF. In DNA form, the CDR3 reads TGTGCCAGCAGTTACTCTACAGCGGGGGACACAGATACGCAGTATTTT.

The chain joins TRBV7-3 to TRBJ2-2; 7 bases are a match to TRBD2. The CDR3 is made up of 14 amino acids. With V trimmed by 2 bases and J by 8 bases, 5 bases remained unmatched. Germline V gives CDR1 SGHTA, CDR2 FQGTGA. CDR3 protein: CASSLLASGGELFF. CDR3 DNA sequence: TGTGCCAGCAGCTTACTTGCTAGCGGAGGGGAGCTGTTTTTT. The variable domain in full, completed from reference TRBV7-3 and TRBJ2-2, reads GAGVSQTPSNKVTEKGKYVELRCDPISGHTALYWYRQSLGQGPEFLIYFQGTGAADDSGLPNDRFFAVRPEGSVSTLKIQRTERGDSAVYLCASSLLASGGELFFGEGSRLTVL.

The CDR3 region is CAIRRDIINSPLHF. CDR3 coding DNA: TGTGCCATCCGACGGGACATAATTAATTCACCCCTCCACTTT. The genes are TRBV6-1 and TRBJ1-6, with D maybe TRBD1 (6 bases). The CDR3 extends over 14 amino acids. With 10 bases removed from V and 6 bases from J, the gap between germline ends came to 16 bases. Germline V gene lookup returns CDR1 MNHNS and CDR2 SASEGT.

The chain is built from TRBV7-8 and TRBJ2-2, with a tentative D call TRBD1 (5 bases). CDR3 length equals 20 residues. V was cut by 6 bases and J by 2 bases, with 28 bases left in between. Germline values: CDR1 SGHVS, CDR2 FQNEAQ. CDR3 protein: CASSHKLGLNTHTNTGELFF. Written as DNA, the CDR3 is TGTGCCAGCAGTCACAAACTGGGGCTGAATACTCATACTAACACCGGGGAGCTGTTTTTT.

CDR3 amino acids: CASSLVAGDLNEQFF. The CDR3 DNA reads as TGCGCCAGCAGCTTGGTAGCGGGAGACTTGAATGAGCAGTTCTTC. The chain recombines TRBV5-1 with TRBJ2-1, with 9 positions matching TRBD2. The germline gives CDR1 SGHRS, CDR2 YFSETQ. V lost 0 bases, J lost 7 bases, and 5 bases stayed unmatched. The length of the CDR3 is 15 residues.

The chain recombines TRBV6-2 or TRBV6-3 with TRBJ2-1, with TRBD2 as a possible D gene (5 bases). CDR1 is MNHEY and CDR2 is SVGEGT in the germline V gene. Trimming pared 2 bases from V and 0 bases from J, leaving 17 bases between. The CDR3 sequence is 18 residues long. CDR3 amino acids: CASSYDIPERSSYNEQFF. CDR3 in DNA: TGTGCCAGCAGTTACGATATACCGGAGCGGAGCTCCTACAATGAGCAGTTCTTC.

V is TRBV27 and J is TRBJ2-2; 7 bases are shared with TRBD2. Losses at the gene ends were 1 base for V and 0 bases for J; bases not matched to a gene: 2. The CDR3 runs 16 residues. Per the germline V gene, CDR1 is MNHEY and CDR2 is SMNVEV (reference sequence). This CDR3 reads CASSLFSGTNTGELFF. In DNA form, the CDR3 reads TGTGCCAGCAGTTTATTCAGCGGGACGAACACCGGGGAGCTGTTTTTT.

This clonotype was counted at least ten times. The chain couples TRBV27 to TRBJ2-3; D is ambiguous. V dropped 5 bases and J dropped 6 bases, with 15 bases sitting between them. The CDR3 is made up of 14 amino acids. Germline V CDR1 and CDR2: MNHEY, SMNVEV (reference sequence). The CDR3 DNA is TGTGCCAGCAGTCCCCCTCGCGCAGCGGATACGCAGTATTTT. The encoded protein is CASSPPRAADTQYF.

The CDR3 DNA sequence: TGCAGCGTTCTAGGAACAGGGTCCTACAATGAGCAGTTCTTC. Translating gives CSVLGTGSYNEQFF. The genes are TRBV29-1 and TRBJ2-1; TRBD1 is a possible D gene (6 bases). The CDR3 has 14 residues. Germline-derived CDR1 and CDR2 are SQVTM and ANQGSEA. Trimming left V 5 bases short and J 1 base short, with 12 bases between.

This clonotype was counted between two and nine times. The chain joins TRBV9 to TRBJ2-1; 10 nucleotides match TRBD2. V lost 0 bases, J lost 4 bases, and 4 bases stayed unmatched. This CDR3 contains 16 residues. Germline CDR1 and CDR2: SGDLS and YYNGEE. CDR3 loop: CASSVAGAGGYNEQFF. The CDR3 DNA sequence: TGTGCCAGCAGCGTAGCGGGAGCGGGAGGGTACAATGAGCAGTTCTTC.

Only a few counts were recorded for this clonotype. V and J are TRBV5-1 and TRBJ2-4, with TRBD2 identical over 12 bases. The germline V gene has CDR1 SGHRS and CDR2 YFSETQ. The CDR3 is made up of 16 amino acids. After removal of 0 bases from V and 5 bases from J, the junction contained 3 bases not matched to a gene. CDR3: CASSLVLAGGQNIQYF. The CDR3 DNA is TGCGCCAGCAGCTTGGTTCTAGCGGGAGGGCAAAACATTCAGTACTTC.

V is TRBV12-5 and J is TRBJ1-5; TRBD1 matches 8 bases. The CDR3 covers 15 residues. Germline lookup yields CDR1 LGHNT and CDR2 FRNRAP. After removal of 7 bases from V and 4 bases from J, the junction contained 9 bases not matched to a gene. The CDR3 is CASAEGQAINQPQHF. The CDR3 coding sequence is TGTGCTAGTGCCGAGGGACAGGCCATTAATCAGCCCCAGCATTTT.

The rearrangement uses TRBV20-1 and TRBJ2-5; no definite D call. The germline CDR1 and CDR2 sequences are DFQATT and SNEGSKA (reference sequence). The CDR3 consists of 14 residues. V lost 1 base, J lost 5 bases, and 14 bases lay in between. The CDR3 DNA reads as TGCAGTGCTAGAGGTCAAAGTGGGATGGAGACCCAGTACTTC. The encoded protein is CSARGQSGMETQYF.

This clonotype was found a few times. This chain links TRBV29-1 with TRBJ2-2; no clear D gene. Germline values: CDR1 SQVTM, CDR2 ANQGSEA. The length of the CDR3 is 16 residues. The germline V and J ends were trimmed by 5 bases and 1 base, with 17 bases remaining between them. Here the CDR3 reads CSVRGFGNRNTGELFF. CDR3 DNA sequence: TGCAGCGTTCGTGGGTTTGGTAATCGGAACACCGGGGAGCTGTTTTTT.

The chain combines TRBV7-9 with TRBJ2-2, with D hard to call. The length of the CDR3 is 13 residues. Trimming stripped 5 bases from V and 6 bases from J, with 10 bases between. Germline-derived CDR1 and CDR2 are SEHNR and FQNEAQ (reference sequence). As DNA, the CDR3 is TGTGCCAGCAGCGCTGTTGGCGCCGGGGAGCTGTTTTTT. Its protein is CASSAVGAGELFF.

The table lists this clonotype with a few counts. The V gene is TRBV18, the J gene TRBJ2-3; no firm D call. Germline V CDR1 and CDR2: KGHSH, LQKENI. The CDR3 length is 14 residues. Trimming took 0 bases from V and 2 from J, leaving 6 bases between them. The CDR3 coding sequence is TGTGCCAGCTCACCACCGATGTACACAGATACGCAGTATTTT. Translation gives CASSPPMYTDTQYF.

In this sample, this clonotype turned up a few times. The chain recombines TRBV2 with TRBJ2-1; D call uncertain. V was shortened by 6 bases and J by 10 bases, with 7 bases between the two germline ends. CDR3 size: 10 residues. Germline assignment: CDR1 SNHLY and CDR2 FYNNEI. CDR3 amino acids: CASREYEQFF. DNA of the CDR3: TGTGCCAGCAGGGAGTACGAGCAGTTCTTC.

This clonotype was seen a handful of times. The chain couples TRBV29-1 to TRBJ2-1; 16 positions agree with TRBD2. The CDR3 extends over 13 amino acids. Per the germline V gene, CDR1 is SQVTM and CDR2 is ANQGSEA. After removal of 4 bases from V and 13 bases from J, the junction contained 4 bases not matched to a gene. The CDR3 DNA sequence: TGCAGCGTTGGTGGGACTAGCGGGAGGGTACAGTTCTTC. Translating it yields CSVGGTSGRVQFF.